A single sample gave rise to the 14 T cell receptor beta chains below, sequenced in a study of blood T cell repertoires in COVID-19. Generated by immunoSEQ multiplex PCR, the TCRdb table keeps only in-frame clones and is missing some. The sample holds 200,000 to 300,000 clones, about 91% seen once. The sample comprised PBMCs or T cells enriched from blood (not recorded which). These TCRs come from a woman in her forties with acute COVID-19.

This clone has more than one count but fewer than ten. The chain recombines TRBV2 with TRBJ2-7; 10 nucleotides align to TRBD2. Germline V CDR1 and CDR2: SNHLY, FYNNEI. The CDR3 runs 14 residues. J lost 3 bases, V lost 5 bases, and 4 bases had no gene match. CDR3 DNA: TGTGCCAGCAGTTTTATAGCGGGAGGCTACGAGCAGTACTTC. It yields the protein CASSFIAGGYEQYF.

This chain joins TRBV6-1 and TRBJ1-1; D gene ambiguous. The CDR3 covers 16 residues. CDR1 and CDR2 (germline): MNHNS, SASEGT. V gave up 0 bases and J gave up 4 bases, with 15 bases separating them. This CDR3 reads CASSEASAVGGTEAFF. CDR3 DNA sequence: TGTGCCAGCAGTGAAGCCTCGGCGGTGGGTGGCACTGAAGCTTTCTTT.

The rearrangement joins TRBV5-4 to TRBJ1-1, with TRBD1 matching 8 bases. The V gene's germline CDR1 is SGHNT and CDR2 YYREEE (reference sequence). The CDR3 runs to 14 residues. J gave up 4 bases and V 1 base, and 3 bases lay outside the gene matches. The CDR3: CASSLTGGSTEAFF. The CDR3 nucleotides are TGTGCCAGCAGCTTGACAGGGGGAAGCACTGAAGCTTTCTTT.

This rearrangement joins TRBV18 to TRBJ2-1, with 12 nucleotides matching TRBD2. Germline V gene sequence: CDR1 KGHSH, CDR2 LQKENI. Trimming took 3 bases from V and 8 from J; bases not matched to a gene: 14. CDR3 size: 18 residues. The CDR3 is CASSPGTSGRNTGHEQFF. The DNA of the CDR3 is TGTGCCAGCTCACCCGGGACTAGCGGGCGAAATACAGGGCATGAGCAGTTCTTC.

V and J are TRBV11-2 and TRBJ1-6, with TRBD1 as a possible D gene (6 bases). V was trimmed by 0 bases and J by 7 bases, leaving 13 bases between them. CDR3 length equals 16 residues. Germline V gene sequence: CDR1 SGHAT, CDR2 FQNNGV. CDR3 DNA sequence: TGTGCCAGCAGCTTAGATCGGCAGGGGCGGAATTCACCCCTCCACTTT. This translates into CASSLDRQGRNSPLHF.

CDR3 in amino acids: CASSPGVLGGGMNEQFF. The CDR3 nucleotides read TGTGCCAGCAGCCCCGGCGTCTTAGGTGGGGGGATGAATGAGCAGTTCTTC. The chain joins TRBV7-3 to TRBJ2-1; maybe TRBD2 (6 bases). Germline V gene lookup returns CDR1 SGHTA and CDR2 FQGTGA. This CDR3 region has 17 residues. V was pared by 5 bases and J by 7 bases, with 24 bases between.

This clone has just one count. CDR3 protein: CASSLYTSGSNEQFF. CDR3 DNA: TGTGCCAGCAGTTTATACACTAGCGGGAGCAATGAGCAGTTCTTC. This rearrangement joins TRBV27 to TRBJ2-1; 11 bases agree with TRBD2. The CDR3 sequence is 15 residues long. Trimming cost V 1 base and J 6 bases; bases outside gene matches: 2. Germline V lookup: CDR1 MNHEY, CDR2 SMNVEV (reference sequence).

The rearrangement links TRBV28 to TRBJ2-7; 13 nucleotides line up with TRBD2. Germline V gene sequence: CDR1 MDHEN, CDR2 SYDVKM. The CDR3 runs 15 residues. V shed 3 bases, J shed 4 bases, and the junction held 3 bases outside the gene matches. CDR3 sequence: CASSFPGLAGYEQYF. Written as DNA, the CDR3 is TGTGCCAGCAGTTTTCCGGGACTAGCGGGGTACGAGCAGTACTTC.

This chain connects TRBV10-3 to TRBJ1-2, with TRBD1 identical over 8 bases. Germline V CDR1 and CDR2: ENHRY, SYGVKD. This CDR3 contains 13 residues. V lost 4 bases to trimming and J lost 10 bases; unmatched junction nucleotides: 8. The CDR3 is CAISGSRGQTYTF. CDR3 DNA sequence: TGTGCCATCAGTGGTTCCAGGGGGCAGACCTACACCTTC.

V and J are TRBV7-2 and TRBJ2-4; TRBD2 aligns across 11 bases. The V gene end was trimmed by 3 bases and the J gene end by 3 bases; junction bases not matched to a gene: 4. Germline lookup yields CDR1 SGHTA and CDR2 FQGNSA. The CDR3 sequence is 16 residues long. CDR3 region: CASSFTSGSVKNIQYF. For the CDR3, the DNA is TGTGCCAGCAGCTTTACTAGCGGGAGTGTCAAAAACATTCAGTACTTC.

This CDR3 is CASESSGANVLTF. The CDR3 nucleotides are TGTGCCAGCGAGTCATCTGGGGCCAACGTCCTGACTTTC. This sequence joins TRBV5-6 and TRBJ2-6; no firm D call. Germline loops: CDR1 SGHDT, CDR2 YYEEEE. The CDR3 is 13 residues long. V shed 7 bases and J shed 1 base, with 6 bases lying between them. The full variable domain, rest sourced from reference TRBV5-6 and TRBJ2-6, is DAGVTQSPTHLIKTRGQQVTLRCSPKSGHDTVSWYQQALGQGPQFIFQYYEEEERQRGNFPDRFSGHQFPNYSSELNVNALLLGDSALYLCASESSGANVLTFGAGSRLTVL.

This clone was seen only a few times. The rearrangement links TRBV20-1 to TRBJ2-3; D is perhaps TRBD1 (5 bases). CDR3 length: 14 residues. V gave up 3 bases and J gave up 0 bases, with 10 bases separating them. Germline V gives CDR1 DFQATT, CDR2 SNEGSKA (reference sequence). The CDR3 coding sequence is TGCAGTGCTAGTTCAGGGTCCAGCACAGATACGCAGTATTTT. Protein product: CSASSGSSTDTQYF.

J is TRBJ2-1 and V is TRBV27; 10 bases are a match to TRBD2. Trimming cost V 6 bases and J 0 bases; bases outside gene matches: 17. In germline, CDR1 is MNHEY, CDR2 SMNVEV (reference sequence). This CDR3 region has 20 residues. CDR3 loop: CASSTAGASGSSSSYNEQFF. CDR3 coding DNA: TGTGCCAGCAGCACAGCTGGGGCTAGCGGGAGCTCAAGCTCCTACAATGAGCAGTTCTTC.

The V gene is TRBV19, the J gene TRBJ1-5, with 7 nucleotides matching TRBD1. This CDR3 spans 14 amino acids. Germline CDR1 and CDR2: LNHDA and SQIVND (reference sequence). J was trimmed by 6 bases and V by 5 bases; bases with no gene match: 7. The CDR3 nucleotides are TGTGCCAGTAGTCGACAGGGTTTAACTCAGCCCCAGCATTTT. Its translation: CASSRQGLTQPQHF.